This entry describes one TCR beta chain. The RNA, about 0.45 to 1 ug, was put through reverse transcription using random hexamers. TCRdb called the immunoSEQ multiplex PCR reads again in MiXCR, with one record for every CDR3 protein. The repertoire has roughly 200,000 distinct CDR3 sequences, roughly 94% of them found once; the top ten carry just over 0.08%. The record originates from a study of CD8 T cells in Susac syndrome. CDR1 is GTSNPN and CDR2 is SVGIG in the germline V gene (reference sequence). The CDR3 totals 13 residues. V was trimmed by 2 bases and J by 9 bases, leaving 14 bases between them.

The TCR comes from a human donor with multiple sclerosis. The sequencing input was CD4+ T cells from PBMCs. The chain employs TRBV30 and TRBJ2-1, with D possibly being TRBD2 (6 bases). For the CDR3, the DNA is TGTGCCTGGAGTTTCGGGGCGCGGGGTGAGCAGTTCTTC. It codes for CAWSFGARGEQFF.